This T cell receptor beta chain is from a study of T cells in Graves' hyperthyroidism and ophthalmopathy. The CDR3 has 12 amino acids. Germline CDR1 is SGHDN and CDR2 is FVKESK. Trimming cost V 0 bases and J 9 bases, with 8 bases left between them. The investigators amplified TCR beta CDR3 regions from RNA transcripts. The TCR CDR3 first-round RT-PCR relied on the HTBI primer set. One entry per CDR3 protein results from TCRdb running MiXCR on the multiplex PCR reads. In the table there are around 300,000 distinct CDR3 sequences, roughly an eighth of which are singletons. This sequence originates from a middle-aged woman with Graves' ophthalmopathy. Sequencing was performed on blood. V gene TRBV14 combines with J gene TRBJ1-2; no reliable D call. CDR3 nucleotide sequence: TGTGCCAGCAGCCAAGACCGGAAGCGCTACACCTTC. Translation gives CASSQDRKRYTF.